This entry features one T cell receptor (beta chain) sequence. The sample is drawn from a study of blood T cell repertoires in COVID-19. Methods used by the authors: Reference gene primers were amplified, and this amplification served to estimate nucleated cell counts. The table came from immunoSEQ multiplex PCR; TCRdb's copy has only in-frame clones and leaves some out. The DNA gave D and trimming, while V, J and clone size come from that table. Seen here are approximately 130,000 clones, roughly four fifths observed once, and the top ten hold 18%. Germline V gene lookup returns CDR1 LNHDA and CDR2 SQIVND (reference sequence). V was cut by 8 bases and J by 8 bases, with 21 bases left in between. The CDR3 has 15 amino acids.

The receptor's source is a man aged 25-40 years who had recovered from COVID-19. V and J are TRBV19 and TRBJ1-4, with a weak D call TRBD1 (5 bases). The sequenced material came from PBMCs or T cells enriched from blood (not recorded which). The CDR3 here is CASFGMEGVNEKLFF. The CDR3 coding sequence is TGTGCCAGTTTTGGGATGGAAGGGGTTAACGAAAAACTGTTTTTT.